The present entry profiles one T cell receptor beta chain with its context. Its antigen is unknown. The data belong to a study of T-cell memory formation after mild COVID-19. Overall study findings and caveats: Among CD4+ contracting clones, most were CM and EM, and CD8+ ones EMRA. Still unconfirmed is whether the second-wave clones peaking on day 37 recognized SARS-CoV-2.

The CDR3 has 14 amino acids. Germline V gene sequence: CDR1 LNHNV, CDR2 YYDKDF (reference sequence). The ends were cut back, 6 bases at V and 0 bases at J, with 9 bases in the middle. 5'RACE primed at constant segments yielded TCR alpha and TCR beta cDNA libraries bearing sample barcodes and UMIs. TCRdb processed the 5' RACE reads anew with MiXCR; each CDR3 protein has one entry. The data hold just under 550,000 distinct CDR3 sequences, with roughly 20% observed a single time. Source material: PBMCs or a T cell subset sorted from them (not recorded which). The receptor was derived from an adult woman who had mild COVID-19 (a few samples of this study predate the infection). Cell type and time point are not known. The chain employs TRBV15 and TRBJ1-5, with D uncertain. The CDR3 sequence: CATSLRHSNQPQHF. DNA for the CDR3: TGTGCCACCAGTCTAAGGCATAGCAATCAGCCCCAGCATTTT.